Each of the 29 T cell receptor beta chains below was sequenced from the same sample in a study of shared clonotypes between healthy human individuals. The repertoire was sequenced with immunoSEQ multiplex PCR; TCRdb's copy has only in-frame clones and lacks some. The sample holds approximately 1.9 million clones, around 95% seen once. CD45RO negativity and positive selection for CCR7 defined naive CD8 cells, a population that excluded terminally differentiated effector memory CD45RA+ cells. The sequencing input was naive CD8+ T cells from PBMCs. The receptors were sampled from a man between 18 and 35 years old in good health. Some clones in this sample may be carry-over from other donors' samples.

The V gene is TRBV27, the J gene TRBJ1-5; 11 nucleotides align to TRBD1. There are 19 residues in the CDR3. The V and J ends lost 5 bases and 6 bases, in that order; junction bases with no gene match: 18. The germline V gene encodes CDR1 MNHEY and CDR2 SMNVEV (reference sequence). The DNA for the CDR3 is TGTGCCAGCAGTCCTAAGGGACCCGGACAGGGGGCGGAGGGTCAGCCCCAGCATTTT. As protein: CASSPKGPGQGAEGQPQHF.

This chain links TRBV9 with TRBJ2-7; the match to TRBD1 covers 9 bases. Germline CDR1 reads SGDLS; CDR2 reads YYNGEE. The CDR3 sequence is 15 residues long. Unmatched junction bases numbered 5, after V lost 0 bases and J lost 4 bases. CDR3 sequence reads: CASSVATGQGYEQYF. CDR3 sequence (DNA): TGTGCCAGCAGCGTAGCTACGGGACAGGGATACGAGCAGTACTTC. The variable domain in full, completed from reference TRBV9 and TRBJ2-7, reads DSGVTQTPKHLITATGQRVTLRCSPRSGDLSVYWYQQSLDQGLQFLIQYYNGEERAKGNILERFSAQQFPDLHSELNLSSLELGDSALYFCASSVATGQGYEQYFGPGTRLTVT.

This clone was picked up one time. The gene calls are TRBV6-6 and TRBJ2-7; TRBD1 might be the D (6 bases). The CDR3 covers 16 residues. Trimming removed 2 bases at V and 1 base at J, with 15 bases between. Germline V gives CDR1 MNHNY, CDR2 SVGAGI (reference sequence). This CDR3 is CASSYNPGEESYEQYF. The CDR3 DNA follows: TGTGCCAGCAGTTACAATCCAGGGGAAGAATCCTACGAGCAGTACTTC.

CDR3 bases: TGTGCCAGCAGTTACGGGAGCGGGAGTAAAGGCGGGGAGCTGTTTTTT. Protein sequence: CASSYGSGSKGGELFF. This rearrangement joins TRBV6-6 to TRBJ2-2, with 8 bases identical to TRBD2. CDR1 and CDR2 (germline): MNHNY, SVGAGI (reference sequence). The CDR3 spans 16 residues. Germline trimming cut 2 bases from V and 7 bases from J; bases unmatched to any gene: 9.

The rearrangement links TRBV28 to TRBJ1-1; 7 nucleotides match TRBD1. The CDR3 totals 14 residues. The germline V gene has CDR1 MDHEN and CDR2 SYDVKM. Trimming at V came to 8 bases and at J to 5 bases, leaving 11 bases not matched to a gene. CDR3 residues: CASVPVGRGTEAFF. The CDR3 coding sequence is TGTGCCAGCGTCCCCGTGGGCAGGGGGACTGAAGCTTTCTTT.

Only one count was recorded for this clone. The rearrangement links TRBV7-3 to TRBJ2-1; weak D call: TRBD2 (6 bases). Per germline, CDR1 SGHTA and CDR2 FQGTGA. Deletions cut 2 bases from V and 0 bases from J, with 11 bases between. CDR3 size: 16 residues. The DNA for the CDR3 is TGTGCCAGCAGCTTACTAGCGTCGAGCTCCTACAATGAGCAGTTCTTC. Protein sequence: CASSLLASSSYNEQFF. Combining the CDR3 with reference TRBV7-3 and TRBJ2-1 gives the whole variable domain GAGVSQTPSNKVTEKGKYVELRCDPISGHTALYWYRQSLGQGPEFLIYFQGTGAADDSGLPNDRFFAVRPEGSVSTLKIQRTERGDSAVYLCASSLLASSSYNEQFFGPGTRLTVL.

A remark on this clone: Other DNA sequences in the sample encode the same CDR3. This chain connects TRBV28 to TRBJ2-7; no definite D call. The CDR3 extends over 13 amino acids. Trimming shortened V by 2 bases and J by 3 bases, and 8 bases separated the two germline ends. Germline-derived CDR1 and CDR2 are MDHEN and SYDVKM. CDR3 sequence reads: CASSLGRFYEQYF. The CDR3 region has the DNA TGTGCCAGCAGTTTAGGGCGGTTCTACGAGCAGTACTTC.

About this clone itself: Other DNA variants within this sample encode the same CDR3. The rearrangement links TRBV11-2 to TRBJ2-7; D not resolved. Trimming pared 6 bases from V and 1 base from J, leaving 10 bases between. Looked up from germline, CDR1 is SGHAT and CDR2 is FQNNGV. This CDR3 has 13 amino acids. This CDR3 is CASSSSSSYEQYF. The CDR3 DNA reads TGTGCCAGCAGTTCCTCGAGTTCCTACGAGCAGTACTTC.

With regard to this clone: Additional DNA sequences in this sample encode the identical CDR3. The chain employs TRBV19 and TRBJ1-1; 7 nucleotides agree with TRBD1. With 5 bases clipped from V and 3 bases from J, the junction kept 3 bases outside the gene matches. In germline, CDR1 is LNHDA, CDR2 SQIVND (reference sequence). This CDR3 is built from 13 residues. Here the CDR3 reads CASSYRGDTEAFF. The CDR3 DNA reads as TGTGCCAGTAGTTACAGGGGCGACACTGAAGCTTTCTTT.

CDR3 region: CASAPGQGPHEQYF. CDR3 sequence (DNA): TGCGCCAGCGCCCCCGGACAGGGCCCCCACGAGCAGTACTTC. This chain links TRBV5-1 with TRBJ2-7; 8 positions agree with TRBD1. The germline gives CDR1 SGHRS, CDR2 YFSETQ. The V gene end was trimmed by 7 bases and the J gene end by 5 bases; junction bases not matched to a gene: 11. The CDR3 has 14 amino acids.

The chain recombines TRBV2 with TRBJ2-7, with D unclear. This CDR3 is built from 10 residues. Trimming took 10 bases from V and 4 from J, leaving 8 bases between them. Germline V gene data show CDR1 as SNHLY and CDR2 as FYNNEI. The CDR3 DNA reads TGTGCCACCGGTCGATACGAGCAGTACTTC. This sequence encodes CATGRYEQYF.

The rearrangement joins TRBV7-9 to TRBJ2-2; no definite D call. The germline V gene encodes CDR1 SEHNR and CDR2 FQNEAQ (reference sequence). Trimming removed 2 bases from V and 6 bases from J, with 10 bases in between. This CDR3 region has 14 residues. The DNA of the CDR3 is TGTGCCAGCAGCTTAAGTCCGGTGCCCGGGGAGCTGTTTTTT. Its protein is CASSLSPVPGELFF.

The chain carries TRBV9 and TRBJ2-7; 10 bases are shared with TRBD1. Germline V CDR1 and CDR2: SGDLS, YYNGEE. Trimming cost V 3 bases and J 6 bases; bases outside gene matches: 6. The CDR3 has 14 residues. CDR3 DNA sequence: TGTGCCAGCAGCGCTCGACAGGGGGCCAGCGAGCAGTACTTC. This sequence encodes CASSARQGASEQYF.

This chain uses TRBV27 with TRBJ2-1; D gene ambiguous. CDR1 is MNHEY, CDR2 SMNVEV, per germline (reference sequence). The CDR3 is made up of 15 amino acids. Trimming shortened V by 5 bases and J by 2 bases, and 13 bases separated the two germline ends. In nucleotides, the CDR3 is TGTGCCAGCAGTCAGTATCGGGTGACCTACAATGAGCAGTTCTTC. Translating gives CASSQYRVTYNEQFF.

The CDR3 sequence is CASSSPGLYYNEQFF. The CDR3 coding sequence is TGTGCCAGCAGTTCGCCGGGACTATACTACAATGAGCAGTTCTTC. The V call is TRBV6-5, the J call TRBJ2-1; 7 nucleotides align to TRBD2. Per germline, CDR1 MNHEY and CDR2 SVGAGI. With 4 bases clipped from V and 3 bases from J, the junction kept 6 bases outside the gene matches. The CDR3 is made up of 15 amino acids.

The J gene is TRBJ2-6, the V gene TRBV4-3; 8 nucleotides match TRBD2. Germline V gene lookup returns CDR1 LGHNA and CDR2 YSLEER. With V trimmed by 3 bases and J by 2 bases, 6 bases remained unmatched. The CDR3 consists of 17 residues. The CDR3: CASSHGTSGAGANVLTF. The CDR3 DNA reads TGCGCCAGCAGCCACGGGACTAGTGGAGCTGGGGCCAACGTCCTGACTTTC.

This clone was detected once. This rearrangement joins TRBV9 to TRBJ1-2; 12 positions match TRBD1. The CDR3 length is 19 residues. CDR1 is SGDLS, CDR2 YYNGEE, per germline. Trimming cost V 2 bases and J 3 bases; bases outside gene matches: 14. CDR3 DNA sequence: TGTGCCAGCAGCGTGAGATCCGGGACAGGGGGCGCCTGGGACTATGGCTACACCTTC. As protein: CASSVRSGTGGAWDYGYTF.

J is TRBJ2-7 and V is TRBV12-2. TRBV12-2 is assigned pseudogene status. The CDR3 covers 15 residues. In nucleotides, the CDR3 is TGTGCAAGTCGCTTAGCGCGCGTAGGGACCTACGAGCAGTACTTC. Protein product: CASRLARVGTYEQYF.

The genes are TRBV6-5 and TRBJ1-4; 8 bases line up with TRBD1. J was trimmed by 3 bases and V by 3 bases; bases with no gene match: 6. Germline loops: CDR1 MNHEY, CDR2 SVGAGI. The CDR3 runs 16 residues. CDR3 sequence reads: CASSYGQGLANEKLFF. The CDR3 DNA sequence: TGTGCCAGCAGTTATGGACAGGGTCTTGCTAATGAAAAACTGTTTTTT.

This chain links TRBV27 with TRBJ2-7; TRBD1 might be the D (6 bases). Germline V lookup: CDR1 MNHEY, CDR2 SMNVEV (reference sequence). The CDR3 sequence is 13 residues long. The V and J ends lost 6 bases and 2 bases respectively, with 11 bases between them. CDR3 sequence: CASSTGPTYEQYF. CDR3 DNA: TGTGCCAGCAGCACAGGGCCCACCTACGAGCAGTACTTC.

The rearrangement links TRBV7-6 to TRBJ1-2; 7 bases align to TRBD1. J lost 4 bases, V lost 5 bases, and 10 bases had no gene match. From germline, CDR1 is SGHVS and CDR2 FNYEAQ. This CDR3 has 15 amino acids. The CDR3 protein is CASSLLAGGPYGYTF. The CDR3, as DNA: TGTGCCAGCAGCCTGTTGGCAGGGGGTCCCTATGGCTACACCTTC.

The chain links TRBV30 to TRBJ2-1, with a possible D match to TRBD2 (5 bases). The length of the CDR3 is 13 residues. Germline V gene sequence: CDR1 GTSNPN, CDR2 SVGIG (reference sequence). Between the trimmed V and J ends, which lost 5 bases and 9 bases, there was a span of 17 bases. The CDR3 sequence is CAWRYRGVGEQFF. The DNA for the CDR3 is TGTGCCTGGCGCTATCGGGGTGTGGGTGAGCAGTTCTTC. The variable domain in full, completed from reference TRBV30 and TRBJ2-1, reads SQTIHQWPATLVQPVGSPLSLECTVEGTSNPNLYWYRQAAGRGLQLLFYSVGIGQISSEVPQNLSASRPQDRQFILSSKKLLLSDSGFYLCAWRYRGVGEQFFGPGTRLTVL.

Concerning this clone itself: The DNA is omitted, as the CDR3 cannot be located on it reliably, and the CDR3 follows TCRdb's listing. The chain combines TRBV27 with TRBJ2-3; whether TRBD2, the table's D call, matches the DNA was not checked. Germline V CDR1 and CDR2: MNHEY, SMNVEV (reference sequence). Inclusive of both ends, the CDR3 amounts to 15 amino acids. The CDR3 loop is CASSFGAGSSDTQYF.

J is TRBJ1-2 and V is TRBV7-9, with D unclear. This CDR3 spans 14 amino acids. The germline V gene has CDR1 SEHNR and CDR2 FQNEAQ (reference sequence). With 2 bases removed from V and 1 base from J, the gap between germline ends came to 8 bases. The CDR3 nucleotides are TGTGCCAGCAGCTTACCACAGATTAACTATGGCTACACCTTC. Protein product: CASSLPQINYGYTF.

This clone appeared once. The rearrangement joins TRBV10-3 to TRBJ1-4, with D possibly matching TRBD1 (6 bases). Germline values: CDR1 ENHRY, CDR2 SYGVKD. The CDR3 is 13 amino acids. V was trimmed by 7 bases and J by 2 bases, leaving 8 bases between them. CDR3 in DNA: TGTGCCATCACAGGGGACACTAATGAAAAACTGTTTTTT. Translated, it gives CAITGDTNEKLFF.

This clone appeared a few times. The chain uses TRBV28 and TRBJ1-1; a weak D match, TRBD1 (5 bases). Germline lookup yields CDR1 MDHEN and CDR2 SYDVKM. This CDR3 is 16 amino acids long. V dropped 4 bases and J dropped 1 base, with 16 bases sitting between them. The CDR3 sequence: CASSSSWGRQNTEAFF. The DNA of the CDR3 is TGTGCCAGCAGTTCGAGCTGGGGACGGCAGAACACTGAAGCTTTCTTT.

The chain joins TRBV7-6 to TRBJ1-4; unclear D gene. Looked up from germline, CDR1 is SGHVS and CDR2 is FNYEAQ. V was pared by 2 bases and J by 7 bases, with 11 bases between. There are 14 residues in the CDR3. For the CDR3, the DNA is TGTGCCAGCAGCTTAAGTGAGGGATCTGAAAAACTGTTTTTT. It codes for CASSLSEGSEKLFF.

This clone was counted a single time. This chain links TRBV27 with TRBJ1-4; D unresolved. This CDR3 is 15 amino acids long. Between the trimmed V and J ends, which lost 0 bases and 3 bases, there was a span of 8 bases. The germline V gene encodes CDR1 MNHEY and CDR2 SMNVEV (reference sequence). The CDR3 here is CASSLSGFPNEKLFF. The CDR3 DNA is TGTGCCAGCAGTTTATCCGGGTTCCCTAATGAAAAACTGTTTTTT.

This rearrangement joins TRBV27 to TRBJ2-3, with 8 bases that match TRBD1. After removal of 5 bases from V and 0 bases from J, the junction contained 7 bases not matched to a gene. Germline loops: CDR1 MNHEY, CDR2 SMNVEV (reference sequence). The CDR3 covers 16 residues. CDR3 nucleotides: TGTGCCAGCAGTATTAACAGGGGGTCTAGCACAGATACGCAGTATTTT. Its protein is CASSINRGSSTDTQYF.